The 27 T cell receptor beta chains given below trace back to one sample, sequenced in a study of blood T cell repertoires in COVID-19. Produced via immunoSEQ multiplex PCR; TCRdb's table is partial and in-frame only. Altogether some 190,000 clones are present, about nine tenths being singletons, with the ten largest covering 1.5% to 2%. The sample was peripheral blood. The source of these receptors is a man younger than 30 with active or convalescent COVID-19.

The chain has TRBV4-3 and TRBJ2-5; 7 bases fit TRBD1. The germline CDR1 and CDR2 sequences are LGHNA and YSLEER. Trimming removed 3 bases from V and 5 bases from J; junction bases left unmatched: 9. This CDR3 region has 15 residues. CDR3 in amino acids: CASSQGYGRGETQYF. CDR3 nucleotide sequence: TGCGCCAGCAGCCAGGGTTATGGCAGGGGGGAGACCCAGTACTTC.

The rearrangement joins TRBV19 to TRBJ2-1; 9 positions match TRBD1. With V trimmed by 5 bases and J by 1 base, 3 bases remained unmatched. This CDR3 comprises 15 residues. Per the germline V gene, CDR1 is LNHDA and CDR2 is SQIVND (reference sequence). CDR3 loop: CASSPGQGSYNEQFF. CDR3 bases: TGTGCCAGTAGTCCGGGACAGGGATCCTACAATGAGCAGTTCTTC. The full variable domain, with the rest looked up from reference TRBV19 and TRBJ2-1, is DGGITQSPKYLFRKEGQNVTLSCEQNLNHDAMYWYRQDPGQGLRLIYYSQIVNDFQKGDIAEGYSVSREKKESFPLTVTSAQKNPTAFYLCASSPGQGSYNEQFFGPGTRLTVL.

Notes on this clone: An end of the junction does not agree with germline; a read error may underlie this. The rearrangement links TRBV7-7 to TRBJ2-7; 7 nucleotides agree with TRBD2. CDR1 SSHAT and CDR2 FNYEAQ come from the germline V gene (reference sequence). The CDR3 extends over 16 amino acids. The CDR3 is CASSYSLRGTGSEQYF. DNA of the CDR3: TGTGCTAGCAGCTACTCCTTGCGGGGGACGGGGAGTGAGCAGTACTTC. Full variable domain (remainder filled in from reference TRBV7-7 and TRBJ2-7): GAGVSQSPRYKVTKRGQDVTLRCDPISSHATLYWYQQALGQGPEFLTYFNYEAQPDKSGLPSDRFSAERPEGSISTLTIQRTEQRDSAMYRCASSYSLRGTGSEQYFGPGTRLTVT.

The V gene is TRBV6-5, the J gene TRBJ1-1; 8 bases line up with TRBD1. V shed 6 bases and J 3 bases; nucleotides not matched to a gene: 6. The CDR3 sequence is 14 residues long. CDR1 is MNHEY and CDR2 is SVGAGI in the germline V gene. CDR3 loop: CASSLTGGDTEAFF. The CDR3 bases are TGTGCCAGCAGCTTAACAGGGGGGGACACTGAAGCTTTCTTT.

The rearrangement uses TRBV24-1 and TRBJ1-5, with unresolved D. Trimming cost V 0 bases and J 0 bases, with 11 bases left between them. This CDR3 comprises 17 residues. Germline assignment: CDR1 KGHDR and CDR2 SFDVKD. In DNA, the CDR3 is TGTGCCACCAGTGATTTGGTAGTAATATATAGCAATCAGCCCCAGCATTTT. Protein sequence: CATSDLVVIYSNQPQHF.

This clone was counted between two and nine times. The chain combines TRBV5-1 with TRBJ1-1; D remains unclear. The CDR3 length is 13 residues. Germline lookup yields CDR1 SGHRS and CDR2 YFSETQ. Deletions cut 4 bases from V and 5 bases from J, with 12 bases between. The CDR3 DNA follows: TGCGCCAGCAGCCAGGCGGAGGGAACTGAAGCTTTCTTT. Translating it yields CASSQAEGTEAFF.

The rearrangement links TRBV5-1 to TRBJ2-5; 7 bases fit TRBD1. CDR1 and CDR2 (germline): SGHRS, YFSETQ. There are 15 residues in the CDR3. V gave up 3 bases and J gave up 0 bases; unmatched junction bases: 5. The CDR3 nucleotides read TGCGCCAGCAGCTCTACGGGACAGTACCAAGAGACCCAGTACTTC. The encoded protein is CASSSTGQYQETQYF.

V and J are TRBV9 and TRBJ2-2; TRBD2 aligns across 9 bases. The CDR3 runs 16 residues. Germline V gene sequence: CDR1 SGDLS, CDR2 YYNGEE. V lost 5 bases, J lost 4 bases, and 9 bases stayed unmatched. The CDR3 loop reads CASSPRLADPTGELFF. In nucleotides, the CDR3 is TGTGCCAGCAGTCCCAGACTAGCGGACCCCACCGGGGAGCTGTTTTTT.

CDR3 coding DNA: TGCGCCAGCAGCCAAGTTAGGATGGGGGGGAGCTCCTACAATGAGCAGTTCTTC. This sequence encodes CASSQVRMGGSSYNEQFF. The chain carries TRBV4-1 and TRBJ2-1; 7 bases fit TRBD2. Germline trimming cut 1 base from V and 0 bases from J; bases unmatched to any gene: 9. Germline V gene data show CDR1 as MGHRA and CDR2 as YSYEKL. This CDR3 has 18 amino acids.

The gene calls are TRBV4-2 and TRBJ1-5; D is unclear. The CDR3 contains 13 residues. CDR1 and CDR2 (germline): LGHNA, YNFKEQ. Trimming removed 4 bases at V and 0 bases at J, with 4 bases between. The chain's CDR3 is CASSPISNQPQHF. The CDR3 region has the DNA TGTGCCAGCAGCCCTATTAGCAATCAGCCCCAGCATTTT.

In DNA, the CDR3 is TGTGCCAGCAGCCAAGAAACGATTACGGGACTAGTTTACGACGAGCAGTACTTC. Its translation is CASSQETITGLVYDEQYF. This chain links TRBV14 with TRBJ2-7; 8 bases align to TRBD2. This CDR3 is built from 18 residues. The V gene end was trimmed by 0 bases and the J gene end by 5 bases; junction bases not matched to a gene: 15. Germline V CDR1 and CDR2: SGHDN, FVKESK.

The chain links TRBV9 to TRBJ2-2; 9 bases map to TRBD2. V gave up 1 base and J gave up 6 bases; unmatched junction bases: 4. There are 15 residues in the CDR3. Germline V gene data show CDR1 as SGDLS and CDR2 as YYNGEE. Here the CDR3 DNA reads TGTGCCAGCAGCGTATGGCGGGGGGGAGCCGGGGAGCTGTTTTTT. Its translation: CASSVWRGGAGELFF. The entire variable domain, with the rest obtained from reference TRBV9 and TRBJ2-2, is as follows: DSGVTQTPKHLITATGQRVTLRCSPRSGDLSVYWYQQSLDQGLQFLIQYYNGEERAKGNILERFSAQQFPDLHSELNLSSLELGDSALYFCASSVWRGGAGELFFGEGSRLTVL.

This clone was detected a few times. This sequence joins TRBV19 and TRBJ1-6; no definite D call. This CDR3 region has 13 residues. The germline V gene has CDR1 LNHDA and CDR2 SQIVND (reference sequence). V lost 6 bases and J lost 0, with 3 bases in between. The CDR3 DNA reads as TGTGCCAGTAGATACTCCTATAATTCACCCCTCCACTTT. Translated: CASRYSYNSPLHF.

The V gene is TRBV2, the J gene TRBJ2-7; 7 bases are a match to TRBD1. Germline V gene lookup returns CDR1 SNHLY and CDR2 FYNNEI. J gave up 1 base and V 6 bases, and 12 bases lay outside the gene matches. This CDR3 region has 16 residues. The CDR3, as DNA: TGTGCCAGCAGACGGACAGGTGGGGGTAAATCCTACGAGCAGTACTTC. Protein: CASRRTGGGKSYEQYF.

V gene TRBV4-1 combines with J gene TRBJ2-6, with a tentative D call TRBD1 (6 bases). The CDR3 length is 18 residues. The germline gives CDR1 MGHRA, CDR2 YSYEKL. V was cut by 2 bases and J by 0 bases, with 14 bases left in between. CDR3 protein: CASSQLTGSPSGANVLTF. CDR3 coding DNA: TGCGCCAGCAGCCAACTGACAGGTTCCCCCTCTGGGGCCAACGTCCTGACTTTC.

This chain connects TRBV4-1 to TRBJ1-2; D is uncertain. Trimming took off 0 bases at V and 4 bases at J, with 24 bases between the two ends. Germline V CDR1 and CDR2: MGHRA, YSYEKL. The CDR3 runs 19 residues. CDR3 coding DNA: TGCGCCAGCAGCCAAGACGGTAGTACGGGCGGGGTCGGCGTCTATGGCTACACCTTC. It encodes CASSQDGSTGGVGVYGYTF.

The gene calls are TRBV11-3 and TRBJ2-3; maybe TRBD1 (5 bases). V was pared by 1 base and J by 1 base, with 12 bases between. This CDR3 contains 16 residues. Germline assignment: CDR1 SGHNT and CDR2 YENEEA. This CDR3 reads CASSLGTSLRTDTQYF. The CDR3 DNA reads as TGTGCCAGCAGCTTAGGGACATCCCTACGCACAGATACGCAGTATTTT.

The CDR3 loop reads CASSPGTSGGPASGETQYF. Written as DNA, the CDR3 is TGCGCCAGCAGCCCCGGGACTAGCGGGGGGCCCGCTTCCGGGGAGACCCAGTACTTC. The V and J genes are TRBV5-1 and TRBJ2-5; 15 nucleotides match TRBD2. From germline, CDR1 is SGHRS and CDR2 YFSETQ. The CDR3 has 19 residues. J gave up 5 bases and V 4 bases, and 15 bases lay outside the gene matches.

The CDR3 sequence is CASSMKGGDQPQHF. CDR3 bases: TGTGCCAGTAGTATGAAAGGGGGCGATCAGCCCCAGCATTTT. V gene TRBV19 combines with J gene TRBJ1-5, with 7 bases lining up with TRBD1. The CDR3 extends over 14 amino acids. After removal of 3 bases from V and 5 bases from J, the junction contained 4 bases not matched to a gene. Germline V gene data show CDR1 as LNHDA and CDR2 as SQIVND (reference sequence).

There are a few counts of this clone. The chain is built from TRBV5-1 and TRBJ2-7, with D unresolved. Germline CDR1 reads SGHRS; CDR2 reads YFSETQ. The CDR3 is 17 residues long. V gave up 0 bases and J gave up 0 bases, with 16 bases separating them. CDR3 nucleotides: TGCGCCAGCAGCTTGGATTATCGTGGGCGATTCTCCTACGAGCAGTACTTC. Its translation: CASSLDYRGRFSYEQYF.

The rearrangement joins TRBV7-9 to TRBJ2-5, with 8 bases fitting TRBD1. Looked up from germline, CDR1 is SEHNR and CDR2 is FQNEAQ (reference sequence). J lost 5 bases, V lost 5 bases, and 4 bases had no gene match. The CDR3 runs to 13 residues. The CDR3 spells CASSRTGLETQYF. In DNA form, the CDR3 reads TGTGCCAGCAGCCGGACAGGGTTGGAGACCCAGTACTTC. The full variable domain, with the rest looked up from reference TRBV7-9 and TRBJ2-5, is DTGVSQNPRHKITKRGQNVTFRCDPISEHNRLYWYRQTLGQGPEFLTYFQNEAQLEKSRLLSDRFSAERPKGSFSTLEIQRTEQGDSAMYLCASSRTGLETQYFGPGTRLLVL.

The gene calls are TRBV7-9 and TRBJ2-1; 12 bases match TRBD2. Germline CDR1 and CDR2: SEHNR and FQNEAQ (reference sequence). The CDR3 has 14 amino acids. Germline trimming cut 4 bases from V and 9 bases from J; bases unmatched to any gene: 4. The CDR3 loop reads CASSSTSGGFEQFF. The CDR3 DNA follows: TGTGCCAGCAGCTCGACTAGCGGGGGATTTGAGCAGTTCTTC.

This chain connects TRBV12-3 or TRBV12-4 to TRBJ1-5; D is undetermined. The CDR3 runs to 13 residues. The germline V and J ends were trimmed by 3 bases and 8 bases, with 11 bases remaining between them. The CDR3 spells CASSLVSGEPQHF. In DNA form, the CDR3 reads TGTGCCAGCAGTTTGGTGTCCGGGGAGCCCCAGCATTTT.

This clone was seen once. The rearrangement joins TRBV2 to TRBJ2-3, with TRBD2 matching over 9 bases. The J segment lost 3 bases and the V segment lost 2 bases, leaving 6 bases of the junction unmatched. The CDR3 is made up of 16 amino acids. Germline-derived CDR1 and CDR2 are SNHLY and FYNNEI. CDR3 amino acids: CASSERAGGGTDTQYF. CDR3 DNA sequence: TGTGCCAGCAGTGAACGAGCGGGGGGAGGGACAGATACGCAGTATTTT.

The J gene is TRBJ2-7, the V gene TRBV7-9, with 8 bases identical to TRBD1. Germline V lookup: CDR1 SEHNR, CDR2 FQNEAQ (reference sequence). V was pared by 2 bases and J by 5 bases, with 5 bases of the junction left unmatched. This CDR3 contains 14 residues. This CDR3 reads CASSLPGGGHEQYF. CDR3 in DNA: TGTGCCAGCAGCTTACCAGGGGGCGGGCACGAGCAGTACTTC.

V gene TRBV9 combines with J gene TRBJ1-3, with a tentative D call TRBD1 (6 bases). Per the germline V gene, CDR1 is SGDLS and CDR2 is YYNGEE. The germline V and J ends were trimmed by 3 bases and 8 bases, with 18 bases remaining between them. The CDR3 has 15 amino acids. CDR3 nucleotide sequence: TGTGCCAGCAGCGACGGGGGGGCACAGGCGGACACCATATATTTT. This sequence encodes CASSDGGAQADTIYF.

CDR3 protein: CASSPGQIYNEQFF. The CDR3 DNA reads TGTGCCAGCAGCCCGGGACAGATATACAATGAGCAGTTCTTC. V usage is TRBV14 and J usage is TRBJ2-1; 7 positions agree with TRBD1. The V gene's germline CDR1 is SGHDN and CDR2 FVKESK. This CDR3 comprises 14 residues. The junction had 4 bases not matched to a gene; V was cut back by 4 bases and J by 4 bases.